This note documents a single T cell receptor beta chain sequence. Its antigen is not known. These data are taken from a study of cytomegalovirus exposure and HLA in healthy donors. Trimming cost V 1 base and J 2 bases, with 11 bases left between them. This CDR3 is 15 amino acids long. Germline CDR1 and CDR2: SGHAT and FQNNGV. Healthy individuals who donated bone marrow served as the donors. PCR employed 60 Vbeta and 13 Jbeta primers. Clones were sequenced by immunoSEQ multiplex PCR, and TCRdb holds only the in-frame ones, with some missing. The table has 85,000 to 100,000 clones, around 76% seen once. Overall study findings and caveats: TCR beta V- and J-gene trimming was later associated with a missense DCLRE1C variant. Researchers had no immune exposure information except CMV serostatus available. In a later analysis, at a false discovery rate of 0.05, under 20,000 TCR beta sequences were associated with HLA alleles.

Specimen: PBMCs. The rearrangement links TRBV11-2 to TRBJ1-1; no definite D call. This clonotype originated in a human donor in good health. CDR3 coding DNA: TGTGCCAGCAGCTTAGTAGGAGGAGATAACACTGAAGCTTTCTTT. It encodes CASSLVGGDNTEAFF.